These 2 T cell receptor beta chains originate from one sample sequenced in a study of blood T cell repertoires in COVID-19. The method was immunoSEQ multiplex PCR; TCRdb's version includes in-frame clones alone and lacks a portion of them. The table lists over 130,000 clones, roughly four fifths of them singletons. The sample was peripheral blood. The receptors were sampled from a woman aged 55-75 years with acute or convalescent COVID-19.

The J gene is TRBJ1-4, the V gene TRBV27; TRBD1 is a possible D gene (5 bases). Germline lookup yields CDR1 MNHEY and CDR2 SMNVEV (reference sequence). The CDR3 loop spans 14 amino acids. Trimming pared 3 bases from V and 6 bases from J, leaving 11 bases between. CDR3 nucleotide sequence: TGTGCCAGCAGTTTCGGGGGTTTGCATGAAAAACTGTTTTTT. Translated, it gives CASSFGGLHEKLFF.

V is TRBV6-6 and J is TRBJ1-5; 12 bases line up with TRBD1. Germline trimming cut 5 bases from V and 1 base from J; bases unmatched to any gene: 15. Germline CDR1 and CDR2: MNHNY and SVGAGI (reference sequence). This CDR3 is built from 20 residues. In nucleotides, the CDR3 is TGTGCCAGCAGTCCTGAAGCCGGGACAGGGGGCTTTTCGAGCAATCAGCCCCAGCATTTT. Translation gives CASSPEAGTGGFSSNQPQHF.